This TCR beta chain was identified during a study of identical twins. A single record per CDR3 protein comes from TCRdb applying MiXCR to the 5' RACE reads. Among about 660,000 distinct CDR3 sequences, around 8.6% were seen once, and the ten largest hold more than 0.75%. V was clipped by 5 bases and J by 5 bases; unmatched bases: 9. The germline gives CDR1 SGHVS, CDR2 FQNEAQ. This CDR3 has 15 amino acids. This clonotype was seen ten or more times. The target antigen is unknown. The study's findings and limits: It was possible that invariant MAIT and iNKT cells partly confounded the zero-insertion analyses. Out-of-frame alpha sequences shared by twins showed excess low generation probability.

These data also featured in a second study, about yellow fever vaccine responses in identical twins. That source reports: It has been reported that, in twins, the vaccine T cell response seemed partly convergent and partly personalized.

V usage is TRBV7-8 and J usage is TRBJ1-5, with TRBD1 identical over 7 bases. The sample was PBMCs. This clonotype was obtained from a woman between 18 and 29 years old in good health. The CDR3 bases are TGTGCCAGCAGCGAAAAGACAGGGTGGGATCAGCCCCAGCATTTT. Translating gives CASSEKTGWDQPQHF.